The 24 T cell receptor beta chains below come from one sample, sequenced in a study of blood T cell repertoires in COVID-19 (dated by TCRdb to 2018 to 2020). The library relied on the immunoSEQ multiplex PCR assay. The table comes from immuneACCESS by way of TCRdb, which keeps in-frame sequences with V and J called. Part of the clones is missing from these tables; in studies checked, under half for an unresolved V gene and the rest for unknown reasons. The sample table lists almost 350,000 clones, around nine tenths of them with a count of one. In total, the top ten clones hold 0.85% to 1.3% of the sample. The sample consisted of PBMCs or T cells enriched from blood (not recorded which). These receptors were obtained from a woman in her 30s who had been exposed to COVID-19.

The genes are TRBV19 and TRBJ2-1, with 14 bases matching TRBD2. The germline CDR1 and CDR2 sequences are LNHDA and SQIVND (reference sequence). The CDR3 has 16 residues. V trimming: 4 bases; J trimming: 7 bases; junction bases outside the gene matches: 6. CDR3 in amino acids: CASSRGLAGGQNEQFF. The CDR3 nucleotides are TGTGCCAGTAGTAGAGGACTAGCGGGAGGTCAGAATGAGCAGTTCTTC.

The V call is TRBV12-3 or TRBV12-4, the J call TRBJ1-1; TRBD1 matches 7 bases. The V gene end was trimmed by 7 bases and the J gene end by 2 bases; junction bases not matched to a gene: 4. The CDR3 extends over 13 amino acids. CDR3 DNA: TGTGCCAGCACGGGACAGACTAACACTGAAGCTTTCTTT. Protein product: CASTGQTNTEAFF.

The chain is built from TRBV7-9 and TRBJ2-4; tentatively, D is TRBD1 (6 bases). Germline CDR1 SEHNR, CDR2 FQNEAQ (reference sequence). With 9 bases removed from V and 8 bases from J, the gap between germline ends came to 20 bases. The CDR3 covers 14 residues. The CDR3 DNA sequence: TGTGCCAGTGGGGGCGGAAGGTTCTCGGACATTCAGTACTTC. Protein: CASGGGRFSDIQYF.

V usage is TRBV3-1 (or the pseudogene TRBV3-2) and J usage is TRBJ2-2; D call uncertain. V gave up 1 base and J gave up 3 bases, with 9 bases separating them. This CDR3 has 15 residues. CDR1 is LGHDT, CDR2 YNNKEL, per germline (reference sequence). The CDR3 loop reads CASSQGVSDTGELFF. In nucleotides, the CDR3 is TGTGCCAGCAGCCAAGGTGTGAGTGACACCGGGGAGCTGTTTTTT.

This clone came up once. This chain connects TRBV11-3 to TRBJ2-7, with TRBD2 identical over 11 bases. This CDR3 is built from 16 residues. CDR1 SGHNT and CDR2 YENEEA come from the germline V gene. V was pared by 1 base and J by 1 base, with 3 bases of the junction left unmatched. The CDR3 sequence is CASSLARLAGSYEQYF. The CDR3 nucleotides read TGTGCCAGCAGCTTAGCCCGACTAGCGGGGTCCTACGAGCAGTACTTC.

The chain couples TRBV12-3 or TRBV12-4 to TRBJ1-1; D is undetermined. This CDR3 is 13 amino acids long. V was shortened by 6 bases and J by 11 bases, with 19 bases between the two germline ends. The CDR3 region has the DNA TGTGCCAGCAGACGAAGATCCGGGGTTCCCGCTTTCTTT. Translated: CASRRRSGVPAFF.

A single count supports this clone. The CDR3 bases are TGTGCCAGCAGCTTGCGAGGGCCAGAGACCCAGTACTTC. As protein: CASSLRGPETQYF. The chain combines TRBV5-6 with TRBJ2-5; maybe TRBD2 (5 bases). V lost 1 base and J lost 4, with 8 bases in between. The CDR3 runs to 13 residues. Looked up from germline, CDR1 is SGHDT and CDR2 is YYEEEE. Supplemented by reference TRBV5-6 and TRBJ2-5, the full variable domain reads DAGVTQSPTHLIKTRGQQVTLRCSPKSGHDTVSWYQQALGQGPQFIFQYYEEEERQRGNFPDRFSGHQFPNYSSELNVNALLLGDSALYLCASSLRGPETQYFGPGTRLLVL.

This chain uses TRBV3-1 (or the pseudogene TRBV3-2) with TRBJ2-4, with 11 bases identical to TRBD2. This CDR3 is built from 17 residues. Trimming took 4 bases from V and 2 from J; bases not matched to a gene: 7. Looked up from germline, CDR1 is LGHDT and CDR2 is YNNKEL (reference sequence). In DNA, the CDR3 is TGTGCCAGCAGCCTTCTAGCGGGAGGCGGGTCCAAAAACATTCAGTACTTC. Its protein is CASSLLAGGGSKNIQYF.

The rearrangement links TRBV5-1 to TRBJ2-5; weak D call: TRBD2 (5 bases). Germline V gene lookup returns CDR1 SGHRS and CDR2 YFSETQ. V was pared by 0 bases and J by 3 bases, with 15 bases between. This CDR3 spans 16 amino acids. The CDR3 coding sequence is TGCGCCAGCAGCTTGGCCCCCGTGGACGGGAAAGAGACCCAGTACTTC. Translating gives CASSLAPVDGKETQYF. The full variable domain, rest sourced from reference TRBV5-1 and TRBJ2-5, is KAGVTQTPRYLIKTRGQQVTLSCSPISGHRSVSWYQQTPGQGLQFLFEYFSETQRNKGNFPGRFSGRQFSNSRSEMNVSTLELGDSALYLCASSLAPVDGKETQYFGPGTRLLVL.

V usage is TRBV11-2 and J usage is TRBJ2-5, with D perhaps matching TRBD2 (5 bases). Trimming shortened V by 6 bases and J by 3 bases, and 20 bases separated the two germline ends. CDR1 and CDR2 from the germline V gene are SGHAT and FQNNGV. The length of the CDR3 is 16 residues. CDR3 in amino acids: CASSYDGGRPEETQYF. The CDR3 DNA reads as TGTGCCAGCAGTTACGACGGAGGTAGGCCCGAAGAGACCCAGTACTTC.

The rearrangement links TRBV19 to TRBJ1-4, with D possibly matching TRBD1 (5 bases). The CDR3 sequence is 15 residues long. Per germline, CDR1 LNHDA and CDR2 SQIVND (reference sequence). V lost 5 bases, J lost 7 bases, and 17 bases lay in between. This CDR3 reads CASSPRGGPAEKLFF. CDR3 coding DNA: TGTGCCAGTAGTCCCCGGGGGGGACCGGCTGAAAAACTGTTTTTT.

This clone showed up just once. Written as DNA, the CDR3 is TGTGCCAGCTCCGACTCCGGGACAGGGGGCACTGAAGCTTTCTTT. Amino acids: CASSDSGTGGTEAFF. The rearrangement links TRBV18 to TRBJ1-1, with TRBD1 identical over 11 bases. This CDR3 comprises 15 residues. After removal of 6 bases from V and 4 bases from J, the junction contained 7 bases not matched to a gene. CDR1 and CDR2 (germline): KGHSH, LQKENI.

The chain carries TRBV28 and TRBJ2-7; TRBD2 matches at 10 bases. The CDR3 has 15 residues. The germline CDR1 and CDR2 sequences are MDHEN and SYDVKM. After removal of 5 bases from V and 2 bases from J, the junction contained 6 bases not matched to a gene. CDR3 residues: CASSPLAGVAYEQYF. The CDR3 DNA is TGTGCCAGCAGTCCTCTAGCGGGAGTAGCCTACGAGCAGTACTTC.

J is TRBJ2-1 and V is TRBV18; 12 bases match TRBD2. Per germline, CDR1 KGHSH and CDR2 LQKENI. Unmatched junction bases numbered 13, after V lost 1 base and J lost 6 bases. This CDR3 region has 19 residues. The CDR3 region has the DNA TGTGCCAGCTCACCACTACTAACGACTAGCGGGAGTAGGGGCAATGAGCAGTTCTTC. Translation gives CASSPLLTTSGSRGNEQFF.

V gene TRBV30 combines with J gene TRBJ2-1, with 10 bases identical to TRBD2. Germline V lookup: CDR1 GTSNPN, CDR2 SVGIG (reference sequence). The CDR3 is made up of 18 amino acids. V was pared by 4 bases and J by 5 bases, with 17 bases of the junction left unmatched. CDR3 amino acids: CAWNRRTISTSGNNEQFF. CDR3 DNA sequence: TGTGCCTGGAATCGGAGGACGATCTCTACTAGCGGGAACAATGAGCAGTTCTTC. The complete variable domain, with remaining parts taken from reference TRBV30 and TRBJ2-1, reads SQTIHQWPATLVQPVGSPLSLECTVEGTSNPNLYWYRQAAGRGLQLLFYSVGIGQISSEVPQNLSASRPQDRQFILSSKKLLLSDSGFYLCAWNRRTISTSGNNEQFFGPGTRLTVL.

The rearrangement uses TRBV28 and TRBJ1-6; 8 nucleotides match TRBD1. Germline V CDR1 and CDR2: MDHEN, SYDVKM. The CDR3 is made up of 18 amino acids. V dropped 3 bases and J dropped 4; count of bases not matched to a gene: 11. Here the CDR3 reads CASSFGRGRLEYNSPLHF. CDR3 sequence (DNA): TGTGCCAGCAGTTTTGGCAGGGGGCGGCTTGAATATAATTCACCCCTCCACTTT.

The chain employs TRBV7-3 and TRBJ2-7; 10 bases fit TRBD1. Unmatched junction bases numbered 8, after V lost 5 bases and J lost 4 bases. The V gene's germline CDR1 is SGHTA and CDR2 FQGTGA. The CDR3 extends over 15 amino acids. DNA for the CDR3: TGTGCCAGCAGCCTGGGGACAGGGGCGGGGTACGAGCAGTACTTC. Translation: CASSLGTGAGYEQYF.

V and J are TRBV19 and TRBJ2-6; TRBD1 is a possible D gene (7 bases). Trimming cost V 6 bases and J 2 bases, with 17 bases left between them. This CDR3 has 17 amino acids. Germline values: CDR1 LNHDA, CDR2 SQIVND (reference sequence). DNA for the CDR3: TGTGCCAGTAGGGGTCCAACAGGGGAGGCTGGGGCCAACGTCCTGACTTTC. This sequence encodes CASRGPTGEAGANVLTF.

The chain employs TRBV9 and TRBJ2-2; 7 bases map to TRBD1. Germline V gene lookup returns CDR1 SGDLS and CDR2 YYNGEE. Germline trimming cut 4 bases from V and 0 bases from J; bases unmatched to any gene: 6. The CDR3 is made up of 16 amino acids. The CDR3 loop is CASSQVDRANTGELFF. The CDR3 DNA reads TGTGCCAGCAGCCAGGTAGACAGGGCGAACACCGGGGAGCTGTTTTTT.

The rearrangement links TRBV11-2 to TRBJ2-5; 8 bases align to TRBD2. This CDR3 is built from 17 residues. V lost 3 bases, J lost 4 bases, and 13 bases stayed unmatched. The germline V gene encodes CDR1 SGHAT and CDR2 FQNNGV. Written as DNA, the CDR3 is TGTGCCAGCAGCTTTGGGGTAGGGCTAGCGGGCGGAGAGACCCAGTACTTC. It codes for CASSFGVGLAGGETQYF.

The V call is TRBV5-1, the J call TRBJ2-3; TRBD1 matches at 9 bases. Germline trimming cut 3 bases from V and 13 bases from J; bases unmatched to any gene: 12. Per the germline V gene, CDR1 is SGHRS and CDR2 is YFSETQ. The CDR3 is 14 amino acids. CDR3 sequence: CASSSSGTGPRKYF. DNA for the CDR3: TGCGCCAGCAGCTCCAGTGGGACAGGGCCAAGGAAGTATTTT. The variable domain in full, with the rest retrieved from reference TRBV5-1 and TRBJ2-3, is KAGVTQTPRYLIKTRGQQVTLSCSPISGHRSVSWYQQTPGQGLQFLFEYFSETQRNKGNFPGRFSGRQFSNSRSEMNVSTLELGDSALYLCASSSSGTGPRKYFGPGTRLTVL.

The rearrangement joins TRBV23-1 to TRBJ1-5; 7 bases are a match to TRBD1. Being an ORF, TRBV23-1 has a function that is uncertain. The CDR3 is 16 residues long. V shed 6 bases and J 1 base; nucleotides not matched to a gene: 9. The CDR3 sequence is CASSRTDRVSNQPQHF. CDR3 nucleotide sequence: TGCGCCAGCAGCCGAACCGACAGGGTGAGCAATCAGCCCCAGCATTTT.

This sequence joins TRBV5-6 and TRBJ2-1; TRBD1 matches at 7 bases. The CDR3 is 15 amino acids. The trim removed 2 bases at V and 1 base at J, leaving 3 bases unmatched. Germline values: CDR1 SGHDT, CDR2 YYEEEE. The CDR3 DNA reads TGTGCCAGCAGCTTTGGGGACAGTTCCTACAATGAGCAGTTCTTC. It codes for CASSFGDSSYNEQFF.

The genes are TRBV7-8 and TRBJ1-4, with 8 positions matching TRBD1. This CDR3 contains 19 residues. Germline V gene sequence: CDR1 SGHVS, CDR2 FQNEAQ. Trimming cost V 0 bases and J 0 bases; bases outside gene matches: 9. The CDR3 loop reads CASSLALGTGSSTNEKLFF. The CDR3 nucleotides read TGTGCCAGCAGCTTAGCCCTCGGGACAGGTTCGTCAACTAATGAAAAACTGTTTTTT.